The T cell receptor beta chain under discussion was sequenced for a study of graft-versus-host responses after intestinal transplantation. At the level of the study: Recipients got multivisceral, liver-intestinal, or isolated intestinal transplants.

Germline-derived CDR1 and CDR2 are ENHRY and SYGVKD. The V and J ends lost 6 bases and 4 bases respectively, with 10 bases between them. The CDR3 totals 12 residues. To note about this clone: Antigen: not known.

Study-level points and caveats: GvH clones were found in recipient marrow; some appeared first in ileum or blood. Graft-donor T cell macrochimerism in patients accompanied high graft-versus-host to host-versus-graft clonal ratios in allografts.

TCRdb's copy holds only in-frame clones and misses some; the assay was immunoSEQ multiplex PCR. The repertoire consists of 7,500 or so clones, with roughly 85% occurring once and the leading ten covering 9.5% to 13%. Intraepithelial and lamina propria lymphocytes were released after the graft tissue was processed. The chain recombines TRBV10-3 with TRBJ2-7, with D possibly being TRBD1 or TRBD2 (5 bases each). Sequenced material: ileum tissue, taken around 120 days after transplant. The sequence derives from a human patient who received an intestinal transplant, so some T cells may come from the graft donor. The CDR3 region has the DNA TGTGCCATCAGCAGGGACGGTTACGAGCAGTACTTC. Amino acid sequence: CAISRDGYEQYF.